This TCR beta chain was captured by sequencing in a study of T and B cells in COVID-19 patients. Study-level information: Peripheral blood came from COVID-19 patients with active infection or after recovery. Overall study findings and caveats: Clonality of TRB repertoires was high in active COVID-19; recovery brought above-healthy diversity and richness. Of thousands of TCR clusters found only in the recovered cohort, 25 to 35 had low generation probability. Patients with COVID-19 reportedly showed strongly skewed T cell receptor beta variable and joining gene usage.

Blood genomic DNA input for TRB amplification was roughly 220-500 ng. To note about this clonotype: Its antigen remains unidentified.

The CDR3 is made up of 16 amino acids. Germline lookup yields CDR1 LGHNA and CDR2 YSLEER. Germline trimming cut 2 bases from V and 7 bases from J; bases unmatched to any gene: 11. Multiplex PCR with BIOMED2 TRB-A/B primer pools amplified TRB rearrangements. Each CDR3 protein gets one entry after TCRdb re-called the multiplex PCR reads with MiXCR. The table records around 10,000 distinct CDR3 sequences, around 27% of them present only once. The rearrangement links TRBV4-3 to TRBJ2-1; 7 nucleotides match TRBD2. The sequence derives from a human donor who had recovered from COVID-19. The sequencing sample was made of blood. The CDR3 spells CASSQNSELALNEQFF. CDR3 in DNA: TGCGCCAGCAGCCAAAACTCGGAACTAGCGCTTAATGAGCAGTTCTTC.